Sequencing of this T cell receptor (beta chain) was carried out in a study of blood T cells in healthy people across ages. This clonotype has only a few counts. Germline CDR1 and CDR2: LNHNV and YYDKDF (reference sequence). The V and J ends lost 3 bases and 2 bases, in that order; junction bases with no gene match: 5. The CDR3 totals 15 residues. In terms of origin and age, donors were healthy Caucasian individuals from Russia aged about 6 to 90. Every sample had a minimum of 6.5 million PBMCs isolated. There were at least 5.5 micrograms of total RNA extracted from every sample. A second PCR of roughly 7 to 11 cycles used a sample-barcoded 5' primer and a J-beta primer mix. A template-switch adaptor containing 12 random nucleotides labeled each cDNA molecule. Using its own MiXCR run on the 5' RACE reads, TCRdb lists one record per CDR3 protein. The sample has hundreds of thousands of distinct CDR3 sequences, around 45% seen once.

The receptor was isolated from a man in his 60s in good health. The chain links TRBV15 to TRBJ2-7, with 9 nucleotides matching TRBD2. The specimen was blood. This CDR3 reads CATSSPSGAPYEQYF. In DNA form, the CDR3 reads TGTGCCACCAGCAGTCCTAGCGGGGCGCCCTACGAGCAGTACTTC.